This T cell receptor (beta chain) was sequenced in a study of regulatory T cells in long-lasting Graves disease. V lost 3 bases to trimming and J lost 1 base, with 2 bases between them. The CDR3 runs to 13 residues. The germline V gene has CDR1 KGHDR and CDR2 SFDVKD. Described time point: newly diagnosed GD, antithyroid drugs for less than 3 months. The authors made the TCR library using RNA they extracted from PBMCs. Findings and limits, study-wide: Newly diagnosed disease favored TRBV20-1 and TRBJ2-1 over persistent disease. Results may be inaccurate due to the small sample size.

This clonotype occurred many times. The antigen is undetermined. Arm-PCR of CDR3 regions and iRepertoire HTBI primers were the basis on which TCR beta libraries were built. TCRdb processed the multiplex PCR reads anew with MiXCR; each CDR3 protein has one entry. The sample holds roughly 430,000 distinct CDR3 sequences, roughly 15% seen once. This sample was also put to use in a study of T cells in Graves' hyperthyroidism and ophthalmopathy. That study adds: The HTBI primer set drove a first-round RT-PCR of the TCR CDR3. Most expanded thyroid clonotypes above 0.001 also appeared in blood.

The receptor was isolated from a woman aged 25 to 39 with Graves disease. The chain uses TRBV24-1 and TRBJ2-2; D call uncertain. The sample was peripheral blood mononuclear cells (PBMCs), taken at new diagnosis, from a patient treated with antithyroid drugs. The CDR3 protein is CATSDQNTGELFF. In nucleotides, the CDR3 is TGTGCCACCAGTGATCAGAACACCGGGGAGCTGTTTTTT.